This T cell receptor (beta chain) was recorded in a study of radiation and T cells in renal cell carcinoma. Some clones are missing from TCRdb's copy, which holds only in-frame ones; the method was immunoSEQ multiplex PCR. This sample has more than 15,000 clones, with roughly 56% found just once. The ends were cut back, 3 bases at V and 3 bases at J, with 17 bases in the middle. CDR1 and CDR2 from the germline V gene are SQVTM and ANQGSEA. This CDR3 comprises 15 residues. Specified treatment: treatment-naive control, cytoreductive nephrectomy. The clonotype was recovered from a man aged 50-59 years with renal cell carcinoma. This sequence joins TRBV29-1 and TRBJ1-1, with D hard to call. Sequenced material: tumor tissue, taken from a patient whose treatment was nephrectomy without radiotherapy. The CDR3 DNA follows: TGCAGCGTTGAGGTGGGTAGGGTGAGCCACACTGAAGCTTTCTTT. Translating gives CSVEVGRVSHTEAFF.